The rows below give T cell receptor beta chains drawn from one sample of a study of T cells in Graves' hyperthyroidism and ophthalmopathy. TCRdb recomputed calls from the multiplex PCR reads with MiXCR, one row per CDR3 protein. The sample includes 250,000 or so distinct CDR3 sequences, roughly 15% of them seen just once. Sequences were obtained from blood. Receptors were obtained from a middle-aged woman with Graves' hyperthyroidism that later progressed to Graves' ophthalmopathy. CDR3s include the opening cysteine and the closing phenylalanine or tryptophan. A D gene is named only where the DNA matches it firmly. The size entry is marked missing in some rows and otherwise reads once, few, many or a size class.

TRBV30	many	TRBJ2-1	TRBD2	CAWSTGTSGSSYNEQFF	TGTGCCTGGAGTACCGGGACTAGCGGAAGCTCCTACAATGAGCAGTTCTTC
TRBV6-1	many	TRBJ2-1	.	CASSRTVYNEQFF	TGTGCCAGCAGTCGGACCGTATACAATGAGCAGTTCTTC
TRBV29-1	many	TRBJ2-3	TRBD2	CSVSGRLTDTQYF	TGCAGCGTCAGCGGGAGACTAACAGATACGCAGTATTTT
TRBV6-1	many	TRBJ1-1	.	CASNKGRGNTEAFF	TGTGCCAGCAACAAGGGCAGGGGGAACACTGAAGCTTTCTTT
TRBV24-1	many	TRBJ2-1	.	CATSDFHMDYNEQFF	TGTGCCACCAGTGATTTCCATATGGACTACAATGAGCAGTTCTTC
TRBV30	many	TRBJ2-2	.	CAWSQTLNTGELFF	TGTGCCTGGAGTCAGACTCTCAACACCGGGGAGCTGTTTTTT
TRBV7-9	many	TRBJ2-3	TRBD2	CASSHEAGVGTDTQYF	TGTGCCAGCAGCCATGAAGCGGGAGTAGGTACAGATACGCAGTATTTT
TRBV28	many	TRBJ2-1	TRBD2	CASSLPRLAEPGDEQFF	TGTGCCAGCAGTTTACCAAGACTAGCGGAACCCGGCGATGAGCAGTTCTTC
TRBV27	few	TRBJ2-3	TRBD2	CASIGRAGVSTDTQYF	TGTGCCAGCATCGGTCGAGCGGGAGTTTCGACAGATACGCAGTATTTT
TRBV11-2	many	TRBJ2-5	.	CASSLSGPSRSQKTQYF	TGTGCCAGCAGCTTATCCGGCCCCTCGCGGAGCCAGAAGACCCAGTACTTC
TRBV6-6	many	TRBJ2-5	TRBD2	CASSYLAGPYQETQYF	TGTGCCAGCAGTTACCTAGCGGGTCCTTACCAAGAGACCCAGTACTTC
TRBV12-3/TRBV12-4	.	TRBJ1-5	.	CASSFAGARNNQPQHF	TGTGCCAGCAGTTTTGCGGGGGCGCGTAACAATCAGCCCCAGCATTTT
TRBV2	many	TRBJ2-2	.	CASMGRGRGAGELFF	TGTGCCAGCATGGGGCGGGGCAGGGGAGCCGGGGAGCTGTTTTTT
TRBV19	.	TRBJ1-5	.	CASRIWTADNQPQHF	TGTGCCAGTAGGATATGGACGGCAGACAATCAGCCCCAGCATTTT
TRBV27	many	TRBJ2-7	TRBD2	CASRTSGSPIYEQYF	TGTGCCAGCAGAACTAGCGGGAGCCCTATCTACGAGCAGTACTTC
TRBV19	many	TRBJ1-2	.	CASSPSLGRTYGYTF	TGTGCCAGTAGTCCGAGCCTAGGACGTACCTATGGCTACACCTTC